The 20 T cell receptor beta chains below all came from one sample that was sequenced in a study of blood T cells in healthy people across ages. Primers used in a second PCR of roughly 6 to 11 cycles were a sample-barcoded 5' primer and a J-beta primer mix. In TCRdb, the 5' RACE reads were re-called with MiXCR into one record per CDR3 protein. Of over 1,500,000 distinct CDR3 sequences listed, about two fifths are singletons. The sequencing sample was made of blood. These receptors came from a human donor in good health.

The chain carries TRBV20-1 and TRBJ2-1; no firm D call. Trimming left V 2 bases short and J 7 bases short, with 12 bases between. The CDR3 consists of 13 residues. CDR1 and CDR2 from the germline V gene are DFQATT and SNEGSKA (reference sequence). CDR3 loop: CSARRLLGNEQFF. In DNA form, the CDR3 reads TGCAGTGCTAGACGCCTCCTTGGGAATGAGCAGTTCTTC.

In its sample, this clonotype was seen many times. This chain joins TRBV6-2 or TRBV6-3 and TRBJ1-2, with 9 bases that match TRBD1. CDR1 and CDR2 (germline): MNHEY, SVGEGT. The CDR3 length is 16 residues. V shed 6 bases, J shed 8 bases, and the junction held 16 bases outside the gene matches. This CDR3 is CASSLQPKGQGRGYTF. The CDR3 DNA sequence: TGTGCCAGCAGCCTACAGCCGAAGGGACAGGGACGAGGCTACACCTTC.

The chain couples TRBV20-1 to TRBJ1-2, with a weak D call TRBD1 (6 bases). With 0 bases removed from V and 3 bases from J, the gap between germline ends came to 11 bases. From germline, CDR1 is DFQATT and CDR2 SNEGSKA (reference sequence). The CDR3 length is 14 residues. The CDR3 DNA follows: TGCAGTGCTAGAGATCTTAACAGGGACTATGGCTACACCTTC. Amino acids: CSARDLNRDYGYTF.

The chain employs TRBV5-1 and TRBJ2-3, with a possible D match to TRBD1 (6 bases). Looked up from germline, CDR1 is SGHRS and CDR2 is YFSETQ. This CDR3 has 16 amino acids. V was trimmed by 1 base and J by 0 bases, leaving 12 bases between them. The chain's CDR3 is CASSLRTVPSTDTQYF. In DNA, the CDR3 is TGCGCCAGCAGCTTGAGGACAGTTCCTAGCACAGATACGCAGTATTTT.

The chain uses TRBV29-1 and TRBJ2-1; 9 nucleotides align to TRBD1. This CDR3 has 14 residues. The V and J ends lost 1 base and 8 bases, in that order; junction bases with no gene match: 6. In germline, CDR1 is SQVTM, CDR2 ANQGSEA. Here the CDR3 reads CSVEGTGEWDEQFF. CDR3 DNA sequence: TGCAGCGTTGAAGGGACAGGGGAGTGGGATGAGCAGTTCTTC.

This clonotype was observed a handful of times. This CDR3 is CASSESSSGNTIYF. CDR3 DNA: TGTGCCAGCAGTGAATCGAGCTCTGGAAACACCATATATTTT. The genes are TRBV25-1 and TRBJ1-3, with no clear D. This CDR3 comprises 14 residues. From germline, CDR1 is MGHDK and CDR2 SYGVNS. V shed 1 base and J shed 0 bases, with 4 bases lying between them.

This clonotype has only a few counts. V gene TRBV10-3 combines with J gene TRBJ1-2; no clear D gene. The CDR3 contains 12 residues. V was trimmed by 9 bases and J by 6 bases, leaving 14 bases between them. CDR1 and CDR2 (germline): ENHRY, SYGVKD. The CDR3 reads CAISVSANGYTF. The CDR3 DNA follows: TGTGCCATATCAGTGAGCGCTAATGGCTACACCTTC.

This clonotype has at least ten counts. This sequence joins TRBV7-2 and TRBJ2-5, with 7 bases that match TRBD2. V was pared by 1 base and J by 4 bases, with 3 bases of the junction left unmatched. CDR3 length equals 14 residues. Germline-derived CDR1 and CDR2 are SGHTA and FQGNSA. The CDR3 region is CASSLGVAGETQYF. The CDR3 coding sequence is TGTGCCAGCAGCTTAGGGGTAGCGGGAGAGACCCAGTACTTC.

The table lists this clonotype with a few counts. The V gene is TRBV6-2 or TRBV6-3, the J gene TRBJ1-2; possible D gene TRBD1, 6 bases. This CDR3 has 14 amino acids. Germline CDR1 MNHEY, CDR2 SVGEGT. V lost 7 bases to trimming and J lost 8 bases, with 20 bases between them. The CDR3 DNA sequence: TGTGCCAGCACTCAGTCCCGGGACACGCTCGGCTACACCTTC. Translation gives CASTQSRDTLGYTF.

Details on this clonotype: Just one base apart from a much larger clone, this may be a read error. V gene TRBV12-3 or TRBV12-4 combines with J gene TRBJ2-3; unclear D gene. There are 11 residues in the CDR3. Trimming left V 6 bases short and J 4 bases short, with 5 bases between. CDR3 in amino acids: CASRYSDTQYF. The CDR3, as DNA: TGTGCCAGCAGGTACTCAGATACGCAGTATTTT.

J is TRBJ1-5 and V is TRBV6-2 or TRBV6-3; TRBD1 agrees at 7 bases. CDR3 length: 13 amino acids. Germline assignment: CDR1 MNHEY and CDR2 SVGEGT. This CDR3 reads CTIRDSRNQPQHF. CDR3 bases: TGTACCATCCGGGACAGCCGCAATCAGCCCCAGCATTTT.

This clonotype was counted once. This chain links TRBV5-1 with TRBJ1-6; D is perhaps TRBD1 (6 bases). Deletions cut 0 bases from V and 10 bases from J, with 14 bases between. CDR3 length: 15 amino acids. Germline CDR1 is SGHRS and CDR2 is YFSETQ. CDR3 bases: TGCGCCAGCAGCTTGGCATTTCAGGGGATGTCACCCCTCCACTTT. Its translation is CASSLAFQGMSPLHF. The entire variable domain, with the rest obtained from reference TRBV5-1 and TRBJ1-6, is as follows: KAGVTQTPRYLIKTRGQQVTLSCSPISGHRSVSWYQQTPGQGLQFLFEYFSETQRNKGNFPGRFSGRQFSNSRSEMNVSTLELGDSALYLCASSLAFQGMSPLHFGNGTRLTVT.

This clonotype was seen only a few times. Here the CDR3 reads CASSPGYESSTLHF. CDR3 sequence (DNA): TGTGCCAGCAGTCCGGGATATGAATCATCAACCCTCCACTTT. The chain has TRBV12-3 or TRBV12-4 and TRBJ1-6; D ambiguous. The CDR3 has 14 amino acids. V lost 5 bases to trimming and J lost 14 bases, with 19 bases between them.

Only a few counts were recorded for this clonotype. This chain joins TRBV20-1 and TRBJ1-1; no definite D call. The V end lost 1 base, the J end lost 4 bases, and 10 bases lay between the germline ends. There are 13 residues in the CDR3. Germline values: CDR1 DFQATT, CDR2 SNEGSKA (reference sequence). CDR3 amino acids: CSARVTPATEAFF. DNA for the CDR3: TGCAGTGCTAGAGTAACACCTGCCACTGAAGCTTTCTTT.

J is TRBJ2-5 and V is TRBV7-9; D remains ambiguous. The CDR3 spans 15 residues. Germline assignment: CDR1 SEHNR and CDR2 FQNEAQ (reference sequence). V was cut by 5 bases and J by 2 bases, with 15 bases left in between. The CDR3 sequence is CASSLDGRIQETQYF. CDR3 in DNA: TGTGCCAGCAGCCTGGACGGAAGAATACAAGAGACCCAGTACTTC.

For the CDR3, the DNA is TGTGCCAGTAGTCCCCGGGACAGGTTCACTGAAGCTTTCTTT. Protein product: CASSPRDRFTEAFF. The V gene is TRBV19, the J gene TRBJ1-1; 8 bases align to TRBD1. The trim removed 5 bases at V and 4 bases at J, leaving 6 bases unmatched. CDR1 is LNHDA, CDR2 SQIVND, per germline (reference sequence). The CDR3 extends over 14 amino acids.

This clonotype has more than one count but fewer than ten. This chain connects TRBV20-1 to TRBJ2-3, with 7 bases fitting TRBD2. Germline V gene sequence: CDR1 DFQATT, CDR2 SNEGSKA (reference sequence). V dropped 7 bases and J dropped 0; count of bases not matched to a gene: 4. The CDR3 covers 13 residues. CDR3 DNA sequence: TGCAGTGGGGGGGGTGAAAGCACAGATACGCAGTATTTT. This sequence encodes CSGGGESTDTQYF.

The chain couples TRBV6-2 or TRBV6-3 to TRBJ2-3; D is perhaps TRBD1 (6 bases). CDR3 length: 17 residues. Germline CDR1 MNHEY, CDR2 SVGEGT. V was trimmed by 5 bases and J by 3 bases, leaving 21 bases between them. The CDR3 coding sequence is TGTGCCAGCAGTCCCCCCGGGCCCACAGGGTGGACAGATACGCAGTATTTT. Amino acids: CASSPPGPTGWTDTQYF.

This chain joins TRBV5-5 and TRBJ1-4, with 8 positions matching TRBD1. V shed 3 bases and J 3 bases; nucleotides not matched to a gene: 1. The germline CDR1 and CDR2 sequences are SGHKS and YYEKEE (reference sequence). This CDR3 has 14 amino acids. The CDR3 sequence: CASSSTGANEKLFF. DNA for the CDR3: TGTGCCAGCAGCTCGACAGGGGCTAATGAAAAACTGTTTTTT.

There are a few counts of this clonotype. V usage is TRBV7-2 and J usage is TRBJ2-7; 8 bases map to TRBD2. Per the germline V gene, CDR1 is SGHTA and CDR2 is FQGNSA. There are 16 residues in the CDR3. V dropped 1 base and J dropped 3; count of bases not matched to a gene: 8. CDR3 DNA: TGTGCCAGCAGCTTAGAGGTTAGCGGGGACCTCTACGAGCAGTACTTC. This translates into CASSLEVSGDLYEQYF.